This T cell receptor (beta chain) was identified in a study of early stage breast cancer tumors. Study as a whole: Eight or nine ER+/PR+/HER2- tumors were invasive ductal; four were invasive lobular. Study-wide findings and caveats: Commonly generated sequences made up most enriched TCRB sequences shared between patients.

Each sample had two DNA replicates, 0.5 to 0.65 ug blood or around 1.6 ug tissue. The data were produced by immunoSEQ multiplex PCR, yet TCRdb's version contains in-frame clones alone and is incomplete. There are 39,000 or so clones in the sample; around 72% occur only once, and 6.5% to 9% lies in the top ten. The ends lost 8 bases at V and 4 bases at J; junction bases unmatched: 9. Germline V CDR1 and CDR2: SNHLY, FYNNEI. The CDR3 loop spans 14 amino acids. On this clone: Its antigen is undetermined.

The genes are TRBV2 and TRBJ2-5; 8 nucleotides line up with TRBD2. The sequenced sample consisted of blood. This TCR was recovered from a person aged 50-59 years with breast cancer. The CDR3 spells CASGVAGTRETQYF. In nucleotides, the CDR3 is TGTGCCAGCGGCGTAGCGGGGACTCGAGAGACCCAGTACTTC. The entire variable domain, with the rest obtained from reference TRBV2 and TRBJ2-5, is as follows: EPEVTQTPSHQVTQMGQEVILRCVPISNHLYFYWYRQILGQKVEFLVSFYNNEISEKSEIFDDQFSVERPDGSNFTLKIRSTKLEDSAMYFCASGVAGTRETQYFGPGTRLLVL.